This TCR beta chain is from a study of OX40 agonist ivuxolimab in advanced cancers. Background on the whole study: Ivuxolimab was a fully human IgG2 agonistic monoclonal antibody targeting the costimulatory receptor OX40 (CD134). A male proportion of roughly 80% and a mean age of roughly 58 years, ranging from 23 to 79, were recorded for the dose-escalation cohort. The paper reports the monotherapy dose-escalation portion (N = 52 patients) of the phase I ivuxolimab trial. Prior anti-PD-1, anti-PD-L1 or anti-CTLA-4 therapy was permitted, and checkpoint inhibitors had been received by roughly 42% of dose-escalation patients. Partial responses occurred in three dose-escalation patients: two with cutaneous melanoma and one with hepatocellular carcinoma. The purpose of peripheral TCRbeta sequencing was to test whether ivuxolimab changed TCR sequence diversity and led to clonal T-cell expansion. Among the roughly 52 dose-escalation patients, 19 had hepatocellular carcinoma, about 15 melanoma, 9 renal cell carcinoma and 9 head and neck cancer. Intravenous ivuxolimab was administered to patients every 2 weeks at six dose levels: 0.01, 0.1, 0.3, 1.5, 3 and 10 mg/kg. The full study reports these points: Low levels of normalized T-cell clonal expansion were also seen in some nonresponding patients. On average, CD8+ T cells showed more expanded clones than CD4+ T cells after ivuxolimab. Antigen specificity was not determined for the clonally expanded peripheral T cells. In the 0.1-3.0 mg/kg groups, partial responders were among the patients with the lowest normalized peripheral clonal expansion, particularly in CD8+ T cells. At doses from 0.1 to 3.0 mg/kg, clonal expansion was seen in both CD4+ and CD8+ blood T cells between baseline and week 6.

Patients with a history of autoimmune disease or receiving systemic immunosuppression were excluded from the trial. Peripheral blood for TCR sequencing was collected from all dose cohorts at baseline, on cycle 4 day 1, and on cycle 7 day 1. Samples were obtained from an open-label, multicenter, first-in-human phase I dose-escalation trial of ivuxolimab. Adults with locally advanced or metastatic melanoma, renal cell, hepatocellular, or head and neck squamous cell carcinoma were enrolled in the trial. CD4+ and CD8+ T cells were sorted separately from peripheral blood before TCR sequencing. Details on this clone: Its antigen remains undetermined. Base quality data are lacking; no much larger clone is found one base away.

The CDR3 spans 15 residues, from the cysteine through the phenylalanine. Just the 45-base CDR3 DNA is kept, in frame starting at base 1. The germline V gene supplies CDR1 SNHLY and CDR2 FYNNEI. Between the V and J ends, shortened by 0 bases and 0 bases respectively, the junction contains 6 bases. For sequencing of the TCRbeta CDR3 region, genomic DNA was extracted from the sorted cells. The immunoSEQ Assay was used to sequence the TCRbeta CDR3 regions. The clones in this table, taken by TCRdb from immuneACCESS, are in-frame only. Not every clone is retained; where verified, under half of the shortfall comes from an unresolved V gene, and the cause of the rest is unknown. For this sample the table gives about 83,000 clones, of which 92% were detected only once. Over 6.5% of the sample comes from the top ten.

This specimen consisted of CD4+ or CD8+ T cells sorted from blood, obtained in a trial of the OX40 agonist ivuxolimab. The source of this sequence is an adult with an advanced solid tumor such as melanoma, head and neck, liver or kidney cancer. Recombination joined TRBV2 with TRBJ2-4, with the D gene not clear enough to name. The CDR3 reads CASSEAPVAKNIQYF. The bases are TGTGCCAGCAGTGAAGCGCCCGTAGCCAAAAACATTCAGTACTTC.